The 27 T cell receptor beta chains given below trace back to one sample, sequenced in a study of T-cell memory formation after mild COVID-19. Via MiXCR, TCRdb re-called the 5' RACE reads, giving one row per CDR3 protein. Here the sample spans some 130,000 distinct CDR3 sequences, roughly 15% being singletons. What was sequenced was PBMCs or a T cell subset sorted from them (not recorded which). All receptors derive from an adult woman who had mild COVID-19 (a few samples of this study predate the infection). Cell type and time point are not known.

The table lists this clonotype with many counts. As DNA, the CDR3 is TGTGCCAGCAGTTTACTCATCGGGACTAGGGGTGGGGGTGAGCAGTTCTTC. Amino acids: CASSLLIGTRGGGEQFF. The rearrangement joins TRBV27 to TRBJ2-1; 8 bases line up with TRBD2. The CDR3 runs 17 residues. CDR1 MNHEY and CDR2 SMNVEV come from the germline V gene (reference sequence). V trimming: 2 bases; J trimming: 9 bases; junction bases outside the gene matches: 15.

This chain uses TRBV28 with TRBJ2-7; 7 bases fit TRBD1. The trim removed 3 bases at V and 4 bases at J, leaving 21 bases unmatched. The V gene's germline CDR1 is MDHEN and CDR2 SYDVKM. This CDR3 is built from 19 residues. For the CDR3, the DNA is TGTGCCAGCAGTTTCCGTTTTATTCCAGGGGGTCGGACAGATTACGAGCAGTACTTC. Translating it yields CASSFRFIPGGRTDYEQYF.

This clonotype was counted only a few times. The V call is TRBV6-6, the J call TRBJ1-5; TRBD1 aligns across 7 bases. The J segment lost 5 bases and the V segment lost 3 bases, leaving 10 bases of the junction unmatched. The CDR3 runs 16 residues. CDR1 and CDR2 from the germline V gene are MNHNY and SVGAGI (reference sequence). The CDR3 here is CASSYSDREVDQPQHF. DNA of the CDR3: TGTGCCAGCAGTTATTCTGACAGGGAGGTCGATCAGCCCCAGCATTTT.

This sequence joins TRBV11-3 and TRBJ2-1; D unclear. The length of the CDR3 is 16 residues. Germline-derived CDR1 and CDR2 are SGHNT and YENEEA. V was trimmed by 1 base and J by 3 bases, leaving 13 bases between them. DNA for the CDR3: TGTGCCAGCAGCTTAGCCGGGCACGGCCTCTACAATGAGCAGTTCTTC. Amino acids: CASSLAGHGLYNEQFF.

This clonotype was seen a few times. The chain recombines TRBV12-3 or TRBV12-4 with TRBJ2-3; 8 bases agree with TRBD2. This CDR3 region has 15 residues. V dropped 2 bases and J dropped 5; count of bases not matched to a gene: 6. The CDR3 reads CASSLHGLARDTQYF. The CDR3 region has the DNA TGTGCCAGCAGTTTACACGGACTAGCCAGAGATACGCAGTATTTT.

The V gene is TRBV12-3 or TRBV12-4, the J gene TRBJ2-3; 7 bases are a match to TRBD1. Trimming took 3 bases from V and 2 from J; bases not matched to a gene: 14. The CDR3 is made up of 18 amino acids. The CDR3 DNA sequence: TGTGCCAGCAGTTTGCGGACAGGATTGTTTGGGAACACAGATACGCAGTATTTT. Its protein product is CASSLRTGLFGNTDTQYF.

This chain connects TRBV20-1 to TRBJ2-3; 9 positions agree with TRBD1. V trimming: 5 bases; J trimming: 1 base; junction bases outside the gene matches: 7. The germline gives CDR1 DFQATT, CDR2 SNEGSKA (reference sequence). The CDR3 totals 15 residues. CDR3 bases: TGCAGTGCTCTTAACAGGGGGCTTCGCACAGATACGCAGTATTTT. Translated, it gives CSALNRGLRTDTQYF.

V usage is TRBV5-6 and J usage is TRBJ2-5; D not resolved. Germline CDR1 SGHDT, CDR2 YYEEEE. This CDR3 contains 14 residues. Trimming took off 2 bases at V and 2 bases at J, with 10 bases between the two ends. This chain's CDR3 is CASSFVLEQETQYF. The CDR3 DNA follows: TGTGCCAGCAGCTTCGTCCTGGAACAAGAGACCCAGTACTTC. The whole variable domain, filled in from reference TRBV5-6 and TRBJ2-5, reads DAGVTQSPTHLIKTRGQQVTLRCSPKSGHDTVSWYQQALGQGPQFIFQYYEEEERQRGNFPDRFSGHQFPNYSSELNVNALLLGDSALYLCASSFVLEQETQYFGPGTRLLVL.

This clonotype was detected only a few times. V usage is TRBV4-3 and J usage is TRBJ1-2, with unresolved D. The germline V gene has CDR1 LGHNA and CDR2 YSLEER. The CDR3 runs 15 residues. V was trimmed by 0 bases and J by 8 bases, leaving 16 bases between them. The CDR3 DNA is TGCGCCAGCAGCCAAGATCCCCTTCTAGGAAAAGGCTACACCTTC. This encodes CASSQDPLLGKGYTF.

This chain joins TRBV20-1 and TRBJ2-7, with 8 bases that match TRBD2. The CDR3 covers 14 residues. Germline V gene sequence: CDR1 DFQATT, CDR2 SNEGSKA (reference sequence). The V gene end was trimmed by 3 bases and the J gene end by 1 base; junction bases not matched to a gene: 5. The CDR3 is CSASLAGPSYEQYF. CDR3 nucleotide sequence: TGCAGTGCTAGCCTAGCGGGTCCGTCCTACGAGCAGTACTTC.

The CDR3 DNA follows: TGTGCCAGCAGCCCCCGGGGAAGCGGCTTCTTCCAAGAGACCCAGTACTTC. Its translation: CASSPRGSGFFQETQYF. The V and J genes are TRBV7-2 and TRBJ2-5; a weak D match, TRBD2 (5 bases). CDR1 is SGHTA and CDR2 is FQGNSA in the germline V gene. CDR3 length: 17 residues. With 5 bases removed from V and 1 base from J, the gap between germline ends came to 20 bases.

The chain couples TRBV12-3 or TRBV12-4 to TRBJ1-4; 9 positions agree with TRBD1. The CDR3 consists of 13 residues. Trimming at V came to 6 bases and at J to 13 bases, leaving 9 bases not matched to a gene. The CDR3: CASRNTGGLLLFF. Written as DNA, the CDR3 is TGTGCCAGCAGAAATACAGGGGGCCTTTTACTGTTTTTT.

The V call is TRBV7-6, the J call TRBJ2-7; D is perhaps TRBD1 or TRBD2 (5 bases each). Germline CDR1 reads SGHVS; CDR2 reads FNYEAQ. Deletions cut 1 base from V and 5 bases from J, with 30 bases between. This CDR3 contains 20 residues. CDR3 sequence reads: CASSLVREPYSNSSRDEQYF. DNA for the CDR3: TGTGCCAGCAGCTTAGTAAGGGAGCCCTACTCTAATTCCTCCAGGGACGAGCAGTACTTC.

The gene calls are TRBV10-3 and TRBJ1-1; D ambiguous. V dropped 2 bases and J dropped 0 bases, with 7 bases sitting between them. Germline V CDR1 and CDR2: ENHRY, SYGVKD. The CDR3 runs to 14 residues. In DNA form, the CDR3 reads TGTGCCATCAGTGAGCAAGGGATGAACACTGAAGCTTTCTTT. Protein sequence: CAISEQGMNTEAFF.

This clonotype was seen a handful of times. The V call is TRBV28, the J call TRBJ2-2; TRBD2 aligns across 14 bases. The CDR3 sequence is 22 residues long. CDR1 and CDR2 from the germline V gene are MDHEN and SYDVKM. Germline trimming cut 6 bases from V and 5 bases from J; bases unmatched to any gene: 23. The chain's CDR3 is CASRPTPQGRTSGRPLTGELFF. In DNA form, the CDR3 reads TGTGCCAGCAGGCCTACCCCACAGGGGAGGACTAGCGGGAGGCCCTTGACCGGGGAGCTGTTTTTT.

This clonotype was detected ten times or more. The V gene is TRBV7-2, the J gene TRBJ1-5, with D perhaps matching TRBD1 (5 bases). Germline CDR1 is SGHTA and CDR2 is FQGNSA. The CDR3 extends over 12 amino acids. V was pared by 2 bases and J by 8 bases, with 7 bases between. CDR3 loop: CASSLPGEPQHF. In DNA, the CDR3 is TGTGCCAGCAGCTTACCGGGGGAGCCCCAGCATTTT.

This clonotype was counted only a few times. The rearrangement joins TRBV6-2 or TRBV6-3 to TRBJ2-2; D not resolved. V dropped 6 bases and J dropped 8 bases, with 22 bases sitting between them. Per the germline V gene, CDR1 is MNHEY and CDR2 is SVGEGT. CDR3 length: 16 amino acids. This CDR3 reads CASRLTGPLGTGELFF. CDR3 coding DNA: TGTGCCAGCAGACTTACCGGGCCTCTGGGCACTGGGGAGCTGTTTTTT.

The J gene is TRBJ2-3, the V gene TRBV7-6; 9 bases map to TRBD2. The CDR3 covers 20 residues. The germline gives CDR1 SGHVS, CDR2 FNYEAQ. V was pared by 3 bases and J by 0 bases, with 16 bases of the junction left unmatched. CDR3 residues: CASSFQGTGTSFPSTDTQYF. CDR3 sequence (DNA): TGTGCCAGCAGCTTCCAGGGCACCGGGACTAGCTTCCCTAGCACAGATACGCAGTATTTT.

This clonotype was detected a few times. The V call is TRBV5-4, the J call TRBJ1-2; D gene ambiguous. V lost 0 bases, J lost 10 bases, and 7 bases lay in between. The CDR3 sequence is 11 residues long. Germline CDR1 SGHNT, CDR2 YYREEE (reference sequence). The CDR3 DNA sequence: TGTGCCAGCAGCTTGGACAGTGACTACACCTTC. It is translated as CASSLDSDYTF.

This clonotype was recorded a few times. The V call is TRBV12-3 or TRBV12-4, the J call TRBJ2-7; 8 nucleotides agree with TRBD1. With V trimmed by 3 bases and J by 5 bases, 3 bases remained unmatched. This CDR3 is built from 13 residues. In DNA form, the CDR3 reads TGTGCCAGCAGTTTCGGACAGGGTGACGAGCAGTACTTC. It encodes CASSFGQGDEQYF.

CDR3 in amino acids: CASSPRATSGRELFF. In nucleotides, the CDR3 is TGTGCCAGCAGCCCACGGGCAACTAGCGGCCGGGAGCTGTTTTTT. V gene TRBV12-3 or TRBV12-4 combines with J gene TRBJ2-2; TRBD2 agrees at 8 bases. The V and J ends lost 6 bases and 9 bases, in that order; junction bases with no gene match: 12. The CDR3 runs to 15 residues.

This clonotype was detected only a few times. The chain is built from TRBV3-1 and TRBJ1-1, with D possibly matching TRBD1 (6 bases). The germline V gene has CDR1 LGHDT and CDR2 YNNKEL (reference sequence). Trimming shortened V by 7 bases and J by 3 bases, and 15 bases separated the two germline ends. The CDR3 is 14 residues long. CDR3 loop: CASTSVQGYTEAFF. The DNA of the CDR3 is TGTGCCAGCACTAGTGTACAGGGTTACACTGAAGCTTTCTTT.

Only a few counts were recorded for this clonotype. The rearrangement uses TRBV7-6 and TRBJ2-3; a weak D match, TRBD1 (6 bases). Germline CDR1 SGHVS, CDR2 FNYEAQ. The CDR3 consists of 15 residues. V lost 5 bases and J lost 2, with 14 bases in between. CDR3 DNA: TGTGCCAGCAGCGGAACACAGGGATTCACAGATACGCAGTATTTT. It encodes CASSGTQGFTDTQYF.

This chain joins TRBV11-2 and TRBJ2-3; 10 bases are a match to TRBD2. With V trimmed by 5 bases and J by 0 bases, 8 bases remained unmatched. The CDR3 has 17 amino acids. Germline CDR1 is SGHAT and CDR2 is FQNNGV. DNA of the CDR3: TGTGCCAGCAGCCCAGACGGACTAGCGGTTAGCACAGATACGCAGTATTTT. Its protein product is CASSPDGLAVSTDTQYF.

The DNA of the CDR3 is TGTGCCAGCAGCGACGACGGGGGGGGCGCCAGGAGCTCCTACAATGAGCAGTTCTTC. It translates to CASSDDGGGARSSYNEQFF. The chain couples TRBV7-9 to TRBJ2-1; 8 bases map to TRBD2. This CDR3 contains 19 residues. The junction had 15 bases not matched to a gene; V was cut back by 5 bases and J by 0 bases. Looked up from germline, CDR1 is SEHNR and CDR2 is FQNEAQ (reference sequence).

This clonotype showed up just a few times. This chain links TRBV20-1 with TRBJ1-2; D possibly corresponds to TRBD1 (6 bases). Germline V CDR1 and CDR2: DFQATT, SNEGSKA (reference sequence). This CDR3 spans 15 amino acids. Trimming stripped 3 bases from V and 5 bases from J, with 19 bases between. The CDR3 DNA follows: TGCAGTGCTAGGGTTCTACAGGGTATCGGATATGGCTACACCTTC. This codes for CSARVLQGIGYGYTF.

The chain uses TRBV25-1 and TRBJ2-1; 10 bases align to TRBD1. The CDR3 has 17 amino acids. CDR1 MGHDK and CDR2 SYGVNS come from the germline V gene. Losses at the gene ends were 1 base for V and 0 bases for J; bases not matched to a gene: 3. The chain's CDR3 is CASSELTGGFSYNEQFF. In DNA form, the CDR3 reads TGTGCCAGCAGTGAATTGACAGGGGGCTTCTCCTACAATGAGCAGTTCTTC.